The T cell receptor beta chain under discussion was sequenced for a study of blood T cells in healthy people across ages (dated by TCRdb to between 2014 and 2017). Background on the whole study: In model experiments, template switching captured about one uniquely barcoded TCR beta cDNA molecule for every two T cells. Donors of different ages were randomly distributed across sequencing lanes to avoid experimental bias. Four age groups were formed from the donors: young (average approximately 15 years), middle-aged (roughly 38), aged (under 70) and long-lived (about 80). Using deep sequencing normalized with unique cDNA molecular identifiers, the study measured how TCR beta repertoire diversity changes with age. Two additional independent replicas of 1 million unique cDNA reads from the same blood draw were analyzed for two donors (one aged 18 to 30 and one aged 80 or older). Points the paper makes about the study in general: Observed TCR beta diversity correlated strongly with the percentage of naive T cells measured by flow cytometry. Estimates of total diversity based on one million sequenced T cells were considered lower bounds and underestimates. The long-lived group showed more naive CD4+ T cells, fewer expanded clones and increased TCR diversity than the aged group, suggesting age selection. The CMV infection status of donors was not known, potentially confounding age-related changes in expanded clonotypes. Bulk unsorted PBMC profiling prevented conclusive comparison of naive and antigen-experienced compartments. As age increased, observed TCR beta diversity per million T cells dropped in a roughly linear way, and a significant reduction was already evident by age 40.

Systemically healthy Caucasian individuals from Russia, over 30 in total and aged roughly 6 to 100 years, were included as donors. Approximately 10 milliliters of peripheral blood were collected from each donor into EDTA-treated Vacutainer tubes. Ficoll-Paque density-gradient centrifugation was used to isolate PBMCs, with at least 6.5 million per sample. Total RNA was extracted from PBMCs with Trizol reagent, with at least 5 micrograms obtained per sample. For every donor, an aliquot of PBMCs went through flow cytometry to measure the percentages of naive CD45RAhigh/CD27high T cells. Libraries were constructed by 5' RACE. A second roughly 6 to 12 cycle PCR used a sample-barcoded 5' primer and a J-beta primer mix. Each TCR beta cDNA molecule received a unique molecular identifier from a template-switch 5' adaptor carrying 12 random nucleotides. At least 3 million CDR3-containing paired-end reads were obtained from each sample. All of the RNA was converted into first-strand cDNA using the Mint cDNA synthesis kit, with a TRBC-specific oligonucleotide serving as the primer. Following uracil-DNA glycosylase treatment, all cDNA underwent a first 18-cycle PCR with the universal primers M1SS and BC2_uni_R. For the original study's pipeline: For normalization, 1 million high-quality reads, each with a distinct molecular identifier, were randomly selected from each sample. Reads with shared molecular identifiers were discarded instead of being binned into consensus sequences. MiTCR, set to a Q25 quality threshold and the strictest error-elimination algorithm, was used for CDR3 identification, clonotype clustering and error correction. Lower-bound total TCR beta diversity was estimated with a nonparametric unseen species model using Euler transformation. Using fastp trimming at Q25 and MiXCR clonotype assembly, TCRdb reanalyzed the public sequencing data and kept in-frame beta chains. When rows share a CDR3 protein, they turn into one entry using the most common DNA and genes. The V and J calls reflect TCRdb's pipeline rather than the authors' work. Present in this sample are approximately 1,700,000 distinct CDR3 sequences, roughly two fifths of which were seen just once. Under 25% of the sample rests with the top ten.

The CDR1 and CDR2 encoded by the germline V gene (reference sequence) are SEHNR and FQNEAQ. The V end loses 5 bases and the J end loses 3 bases, and a stretch of 13 bases separates them. Including cysteine and phenylalanine, the CDR3 has 15 amino acids. The CDR3 DNA has 45 bases and is translated from base 1. This clonotype was observed a handful of times. There is no known antigen for this receptor. No per-base quality is available; no much larger clone lies one base away. Source material: blood. The chain is made from TRBV7-9 and TRBJ1-4; no confident D gene assignment can be made. This TCR was sampled from a human donor in good health. For the CDR3, the sequence is CASSKTLGSNEKLFF. The base sequence is TGTGCCAGCAGCAAAACTTTAGGGTCTAATGAAAAACTGTTTTTT.